This T cell receptor (beta chain) was identified in a study of response to subunit inactivated influenza vaccine. Concerning this clonotype: Its antigen is unknown.

This CDR3 region has 16 residues. The germline CDR1 and CDR2 sequences are ENHRY and SYGVKD. V lost 3 bases and J 2 bases, leaving 15 bases between the germline ends. One entry per CDR3 protein, called by TCRdb with MiXCR from the RT-PCR reads. Of roughly 500,000 distinct CDR3 sequences in the sample, 15% to 20% were seen once. Points from the study as a whole: With each seasonal influenza vaccination, the authors suggested, few new T cells are recruited.

The TCR sequence derives from a man between 50 and 75 years old who received an inactivated influenza vaccine. This rearrangement joins TRBV10-3 to TRBJ2-3; D gene uncertain. This sample comprised CD4+ T cells sorted from PBMCs, obtained around 25 months after vaccination. The CDR3 loop is CAISEGPGDTTDTQYF. CDR3 coding DNA: TGTGCCATCAGTGAAGGGCCAGGCGACACCACAGATACGCAGTATTTT.